The clone carrying this T cell receptor (beta chain) was picked up many times. The CDR3 is cut off 3 residues early in the read; its end comes from the germline J gene. Sequencing input was equivalent genomic DNA from CVID and controls. Produced via immunoSEQ multiplex PCR; TCRdb's table is partial and in-frame only. The sample contains about 47,000 clones, none of them singletons. The data originate from a study of T cell clonality in common variable immunodeficiency. Each donor provided about 5 to 8.5 ml of heparinized whole blood. The CDR3 loop spans 13 amino acids. Germline V gene lookup returns CDR1 SNHLY and CDR2 FYNNEI. The V gene lost 6 bases and the J gene lost 9 bases, with 12 bases spanning the gap.

V and J are TRBV2 and TRBJ1-6; possible D gene TRBD1, 5 bases. The sample comprised peripheral blood mononuclear cells. This TCR was recovered from a person between 18 and 75 years old in good health. The CDR3 loop reads CASSGGGSSPLHF. Incomplete CDR3 DNA: TGTGCCAGCAGCGGGGGAGGTTCTTCACCC.